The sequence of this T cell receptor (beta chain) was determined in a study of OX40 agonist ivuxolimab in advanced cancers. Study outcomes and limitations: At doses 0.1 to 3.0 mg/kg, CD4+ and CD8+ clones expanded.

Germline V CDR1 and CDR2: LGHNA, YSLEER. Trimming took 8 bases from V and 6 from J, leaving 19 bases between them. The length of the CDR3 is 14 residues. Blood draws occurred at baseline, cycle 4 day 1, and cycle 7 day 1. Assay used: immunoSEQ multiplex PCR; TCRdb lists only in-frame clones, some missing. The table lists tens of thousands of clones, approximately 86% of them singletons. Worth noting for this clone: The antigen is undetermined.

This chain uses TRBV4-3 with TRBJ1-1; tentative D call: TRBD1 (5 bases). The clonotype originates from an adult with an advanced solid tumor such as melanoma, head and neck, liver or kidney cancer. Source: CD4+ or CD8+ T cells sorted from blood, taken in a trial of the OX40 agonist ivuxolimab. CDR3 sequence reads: CASARWGESAEAFF. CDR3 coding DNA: TGCGCCAGCGCTCGATGGGGGGAGAGTGCTGAAGCTTTCTTT.